The clone carrying this TCR beta chain was counted a few times. The sample belongs to a study of human T cells and chemical hapten exposure. Time point indicated: pre-sensitization, week 0. As to treatment: therapeutic diphenylcyclopropenone sensitization with weekly scalp DPC. The library attached unique molecular identifiers to individual cDNA molecules. Per the authors' pipeline: TCR counts had a median of about 92,000 per sample and spanned about 23,224 to 750,000. Via MiXCR, TCRdb re-called the RACE reads, giving one row per CDR3 protein. These V and J calls derive from TCRdb rather than the authors' analysis. The top ten hold 1.6% of the sample, which has under 110,000 distinct CDR3 sequences, around 10% seen once. With 4 bases clipped from V and 0 bases from J, the junction kept 6 bases outside the gene matches. Germline CDR1 reads KGHSH; CDR2 reads LQKENI. The CDR3 runs to 17 residues.

This TCR was recovered from a woman in her forties or fifties with alopecia areata. Some clones in this sample may be carry-over from other donors' samples. Sequenced here: whole blood, sampled in connection with sensitization to the hapten diphenylcyclopropenone (DPC). This rearrangement joins TRBV18 to TRBJ2-6; 7 bases align to TRBD1. This CDR3 is CASSRGQANSGANVLTF. CDR3 DNA: TGTGCCAGCTCACGTGGACAGGCGAACTCTGGGGCCAACGTCCTGACTTTC.